The 21 T cell receptor beta chains below come from one sample, sequenced in a study of a mutant IDH1 vaccine in newly diagnosed glioma (dated by TCRdb to the early 2020s). The library was built by means of the immunoSEQ multiplex PCR assay. TCRdb provides this immuneACCESS table in a form limited to in-frame rearrangements. Some clones are lacking; in checked studies, under half of them reflect an unresolved V gene, and why the rest are absent is not known. Here the sample has around 61,000 clones; about 71% occur a single time. The ten largest account for 5.3% of the sample. According to the study, the label for this sample's time point signals: week 47, end of study. Each vaccine dose, consisting of 300 ug of a 20-mer mutant IDH1 peptide in Montanide, was administered subcutaneously with topical imiquimod. Their recognized antigens are unknown. Source: PBMCs, taken from a glioma patient whose treatment included an IDH1 peptide vaccine. These receptors originate from a man aged 50 to 59 with glioma.

The V call is TRBV27, the J call TRBJ1-2; TRBD1 matches at 9 bases. The germline V gene has CDR1 MNHEY and CDR2 SMNVEV (reference sequence). This CDR3 has 16 amino acids. Trimming took 6 bases from V and 3 from J; bases not matched to a gene: 11. DNA for the CDR3: TGTGCCAGCAGCCGCTACAGGGGGCTATCTCACTATGGCTACACCTTC. Translated, it gives CASSRYRGLSHYGYTF.

The genes are TRBV4-2 and TRBJ2-7; 8 bases line up with TRBD1. Germline CDR1 and CDR2: LGHNA and YNFKEQ. Trimming at V came to 0 bases and at J to 3 bases, leaving 7 bases not matched to a gene. The CDR3 covers 16 residues. The CDR3: CASSQDREQGVYEQYF. In DNA form, the CDR3 reads TGTGCCAGCAGCCAAGATCGAGAACAGGGGGTCTACGAGCAGTACTTC.

This clone has just a few counts. The chain recombines TRBV6-5 with TRBJ1-1; maybe TRBD1 (6 bases). The CDR3 spans 15 residues. V was clipped by 4 bases and J by 1 base, with 13 bases between them. Germline V gene lookup returns CDR1 MNHEY and CDR2 SVGAGI. The CDR3 nucleotides are TGTGCCAGCAGTTTCGGGGGGCGAGGGAACACTGAAGCTTTCTTT. Its translation: CASSFGGRGNTEAFF.

The chain joins TRBV19 to TRBJ1-4, with 8 bases fitting TRBD1. V lost 1 base and J lost 7; bases outside the gene matches: 5. Germline CDR1 LNHDA, CDR2 SQIVND (reference sequence). The CDR3 spans 15 residues. Here the CDR3 reads CASSIGGQGSEKLFF. DNA for the CDR3: TGTGCCAGTAGTATAGGTGGACAGGGAAGTGAAAAACTGTTTTTT.

On this clone itself: Germline and junction disagree at one end, which may indicate a read error. The J gene is TRBJ1-5, the V gene TRBV30; D remains unclear. This CDR3 has 14 residues. Germline CDR1 and CDR2: GTSNPN and SVGIG (reference sequence). In DNA form, the CDR3 reads TGTGCCTGGAGTGTCGGGAACAGCAATCAGCCCCAACATTTT. The encoded protein is CAWSVGNSNQPQHF.

The chain couples TRBV4-1 to TRBJ1-3; TRBD1 is a possible D gene (5 bases). Trimming stripped 5 bases from V and 2 bases from J, with 16 bases between. The CDR3 is made up of 16 amino acids. Germline V gene data show CDR1 as MGHRA and CDR2 as YSYEKL. The CDR3 bases are TGCGCCAGCAGCTTTCAACTCCGGGGGGCTGGAAACACCATATATTTT. It translates to CASSFQLRGAGNTIYF.

The chain combines TRBV7-6 with TRBJ1-4; D remains ambiguous. Trimming took off 0 bases at V and 7 bases at J, with 9 bases between the two ends. The CDR3 extends over 14 amino acids. The germline V gene encodes CDR1 SGHVS and CDR2 FNYEAQ. CDR3 residues: CASSLASSSEKLFF. The CDR3 DNA is TGTGCCAGCAGCTTAGCGTCTTCCTCTGAAAAACTGTTTTTT.

In its sample, this clone was seen a few times. V usage is TRBV5-1 and J usage is TRBJ1-1; D unclear. Germline-derived CDR1 and CDR2 are SGHRS and YFSETQ. V was trimmed by 0 bases and J by 0 bases, leaving 15 bases between them. The CDR3 loop spans 17 amino acids. CDR3 residues: CASSLAEESFMNTEAFF. The CDR3 nucleotides read TGCGCCAGCAGCTTGGCCGAGGAGTCATTCATGAACACTGAAGCTTTCTTT.

The table lists this clone with a few counts. The chain combines TRBV7-2 with TRBJ1-5; D gene ambiguous. Germline CDR1 reads SGHTA; CDR2 reads FQGNSA. The CDR3 sequence is 13 residues long. Trimming took off 5 bases at V and 0 bases at J, with 5 bases between the two ends. The CDR3 protein is CASSRFSNQPQHF. The CDR3 DNA is TGTGCCAGCAGCCGTTTTAGCAATCAGCCCCAGCATTTT.

The chain carries TRBV5-6 and TRBJ1-2; unclear D gene. CDR3 length equals 14 residues. Germline loops: CDR1 SGHDT, CDR2 YYEEEE. Trimming left V 4 bases short and J 6 bases short, with 16 bases between. CDR3 DNA: TGTGCCAGCAGCCCATGGGCCCCCAGGCATGGCTACACCTTC. It is translated as CASSPWAPRHGYTF.

The chain is built from TRBV9 and TRBJ1-4, with D perhaps TRBD1 (5 bases). The V end was cut by 0 bases, the J end by 0 bases, with 9 bases between. Germline values: CDR1 SGDLS, CDR2 YYNGEE. There are 16 residues in the CDR3. The CDR3 is CASSVGQSATNEKLFF. The CDR3, as DNA: TGTGCCAGCAGCGTAGGACAGTCTGCAACTAATGAAAAACTGTTTTTT.

The chain recombines TRBV5-6 with TRBJ2-7; 8 bases map to TRBD1. The CDR3 is 13 residues long. The germline CDR1 and CDR2 sequences are SGHDT and YYEEEE. Trimming at V came to 2 bases and at J to 6 bases, leaving 4 bases not matched to a gene. The CDR3 is CASSFPGGSEQYF. In nucleotides, the CDR3 is TGTGCCAGCAGCTTCCCAGGGGGCAGCGAGCAGTACTTC.

The chain couples TRBV29-1 to TRBJ2-5; D is unresolved. The better agreement between TRBJ2-7 and the DNA end casts doubt on the J call. From germline, CDR1 is SQVTM and CDR2 ANQGSEA. The CDR3 sequence is 12 residues long. CDR3 residues: CSVVQSRSEQYF. In DNA, the CDR3 is TGCAGCGTCGTACAGTCCCGCTCCGAGCAGTACTTC.

In the case of this clone: Mismatch with germline at one junction end may stem from a read error. This rearrangement joins TRBV13 to TRBJ2-1, with 7 nucleotides matching TRBD1. CDR1 and CDR2 from the germline V gene are PRHDT and FYEKMQ (reference sequence). The CDR3 has 15 residues. CDR3 in DNA: TGTGCCAGCAGCCTAGGGGGCAGATCCTACAATGAGCAGTTCTTC. This sequence encodes CASSLGGRSYNEQFF.

The count of this clone is one. The chain combines TRBV19 with TRBJ1-5, with unresolved D. Deletions cut 5 bases from V and 7 bases from J, with 15 bases between. Germline-derived CDR1 and CDR2 are LNHDA and SQIVND (reference sequence). This CDR3 comprises 14 residues. The CDR3: CASSLTASRQPQHF. CDR3 bases: TGTGCCAGTAGTCTTACGGCCAGCAGACAGCCCCAGCATTTT.

CDR3 coding DNA: TGCGCCAGCAAGGATAGCGGGGGGTTATGGGGCGGGGAGCTGTTTTTT. As protein: CASKDSGGLWGGELFF. This sequence joins TRBV10-2 and TRBJ2-2, with 10 positions matching TRBD2. The CDR3 has 16 residues. Losses at the gene ends were 7 bases for V and 7 bases for J; bases not matched to a gene: 12. Germline V gene data show CDR1 as WSHSY and CDR2 as SAAADI.

The genes are TRBV7-2 and TRBJ2-5, with a possible D match to TRBD1 (5 bases). Germline V CDR1 and CDR2: SGHTA, FQGNSA. Trimming pared 5 bases from V and 3 bases from J, leaving 19 bases between. The CDR3 is 16 amino acids. CDR3 amino acids: CASSLSSLLTEETQYF. DNA of the CDR3: TGTGCCAGCAGCCTGAGTTCCCTGTTGACAGAAGAGACCCAGTACTTC.

V gene TRBV9 combines with J gene TRBJ2-3; TRBD1 agrees at 8 bases. CDR1 is SGDLS, CDR2 YYNGEE, per germline. The V gene end was trimmed by 6 bases and the J gene end by 6 bases; junction bases not matched to a gene: 15. The CDR3 consists of 16 residues. DNA for the CDR3: TGTGCCAGCAACCCAAGGGGGCAGGGGGCAGGGGATACGCAGTATTTT. Protein sequence: CASNPRGQGAGDTQYF.

This sequence joins TRBV5-1 and TRBJ1-4, with a possible D match to TRBD1 (6 bases). V gave up 0 bases and J gave up 7 bases, with 16 bases separating them. Germline lookup yields CDR1 SGHRS and CDR2 YFSETQ. CDR3 length: 16 residues. CDR3 nucleotide sequence: TGCGCCAGCAGCTTGGTGGGGGGCGGAGGAAGTGAAAAACTGTTTTTT. This translates into CASSLVGGGGSEKLFF.

The V gene is TRBV11-3, the J gene TRBJ2-7; D is undetermined. Trimming stripped 1 base from V and 6 bases from J, with 10 bases between. Germline assignment: CDR1 SGHNT and CDR2 YENEEA. This CDR3 contains 13 residues. This CDR3 is CASSLGWEGEQYF. CDR3 nucleotide sequence: TGTGCCAGCAGCTTAGGATGGGAAGGCGAGCAGTACTTC. The full variable domain, its missing parts supplied by reference TRBV11-3 and TRBJ2-7, is EAGVVQSPRYKIIEKKQPVAFWCNPISGHNTLYWYLQNLGQGPELLIRYENEEAVDDSQLPKDRFSAERLKGVDSTLKIQPAELGDSAVYLCASSLGWEGEQYFGPGTRLTVT.

This clone was observed a few times. The rearrangement uses TRBV7-9 and TRBJ2-3; the match to TRBD2 covers 16 bases. Germline CDR1 and CDR2: SEHNR and FQNEAQ (reference sequence). Losses at the gene ends were 3 bases for V and 4 bases for J; bases not matched to a gene: 1. The CDR3 runs 16 residues. Here the CDR3 reads CASSLGLAGGPDTQYF. CDR3 nucleotides: TGTGCCAGCAGCTTGGGACTAGCGGGGGGGCCAGATACGCAGTATTTT.